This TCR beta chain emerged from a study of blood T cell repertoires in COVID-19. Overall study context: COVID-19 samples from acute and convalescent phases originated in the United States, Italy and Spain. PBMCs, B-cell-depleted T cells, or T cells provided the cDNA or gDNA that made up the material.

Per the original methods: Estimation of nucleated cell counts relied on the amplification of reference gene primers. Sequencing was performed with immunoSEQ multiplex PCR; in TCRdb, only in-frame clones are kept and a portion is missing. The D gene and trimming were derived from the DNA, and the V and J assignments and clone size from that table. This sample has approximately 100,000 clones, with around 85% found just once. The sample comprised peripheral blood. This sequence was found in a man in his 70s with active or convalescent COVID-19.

CDR3 protein: CASSRMGSNEKLFF. CDR3 sequence (DNA): TGCGCCAGCAGCCGCATGGGGAGTAATGAAAAACTGTTTTTT. The chain combines TRBV5-1 with TRBJ1-4; D is ambiguous. Per germline, CDR1 SGHRS and CDR2 YFSETQ. The CDR3 spans 14 residues. With 4 bases removed from V and 4 bases from J, the gap between germline ends came to 11 bases.